This entry describes one TCR beta chain. In germline, CDR1 is MDHEN, CDR2 SYDVKM. CDR3 length equals 16 residues. Between the trimmed V and J ends, which lost 7 bases and 4 bases, there was a span of 17 bases. These data come from a study of blood T cell repertoires in COVID-19. The wider study: PBMCs, B-cell-depleted T cells, or T cells were the source of the cDNA or gDNA that made up the material.

The repertoire was sequenced with immunoSEQ multiplex PCR; TCRdb's copy has only in-frame clones and lacks some. Among roughly 68,000 clones listed, approximately 89% were seen once. The receptor comes from a woman aged 70-85 years with acute or convalescent COVID-19. V and J are TRBV28 and TRBJ1-6, with D unresolved. The sample comprised peripheral blood. Written as DNA, the CDR3 is TGTGCCAGCAAACGCGGGAGGAATACGTATAATTCACCCCTCCACTTT. Translation gives CASKRGRNTYNSPLHF.